What follows is one T cell receptor beta chain and its context. The V gene end was trimmed by 2 bases and the J gene end by 0 bases; junction bases not matched to a gene: 6. This CDR3 contains 17 residues. Germline V gene data show CDR1 as SGHNT and CDR2 as YYREEE (reference sequence). These data come from a study of blood T cell repertoires in COVID-19. Looking at the study overall: Recovery among Cohort 3 donors was established by two negative PCRs, clearance, or symptom resolution. In each case, the material was cDNA or gDNA derived from T cells, B-cell-depleted T cells, or PBMCs. Spain, Italy and the United States supplied samples that represented acute and convalescent COVID-19.

The method was immunoSEQ multiplex PCR; TCRdb's version includes in-frame clones alone and lacks a portion of them. Found here are 400,000 or so clones, about 89% of them singletons; the top ten hold about 1.9%. The TCR sequence derives from a man aged 40-49 years in a cohort exposed to, infected with or recovered from COVID-19 (not recorded which). The chain joins TRBV5-4 to TRBJ2-2, with 8 bases fitting TRBD1. The source material was PBMCs or T cells enriched from blood (not recorded which). The chain's CDR3 is CASSLDRGPANTGELFF. The CDR3 DNA is TGTGCCAGCAGCTTAGACAGGGGACCCGCGAACACCGGGGAGCTGTTTTTT.